One sample yielded the 25 T cell receptor beta chains listed below, sequenced in a study of blood T cells in healthy people across ages. A second PCR, run for roughly 7 to 11 cycles, used a sample-barcoded 5' primer plus a J-beta primer mix. TCRdb used MiXCR to reprocess the 5' RACE reads, holding one entry per CDR3 protein. The top ten clones hold around a quarter of a sample with 890,000 or so distinct CDR3 sequences, 62% of them seen once. The sequencing input was blood. The receptors were gathered from a man under 40 in good health.

The chain links TRBV4-3 to TRBJ2-1, with 9 nucleotides matching TRBD1. CDR3 length equals 17 residues. Trimming at V came to 3 bases and at J to 4 bases, leaving 10 bases not matched to a gene. Germline V CDR1 and CDR2: LGHNA, YSLEER. CDR3 in DNA: TGCGCCAGCAGCCAGACCGCCGGGACAGGGTTGTACAATGAGCAGTTCTTC. This codes for CASSQTAGTGLYNEQFF.

The chain carries TRBV4-3 and TRBJ1-6; TRBD1 might be the D (5 bases). Germline V gene lookup returns CDR1 LGHNA and CDR2 YSLEER. V shed 0 bases and J shed 10 bases, with 13 bases lying between them. The CDR3 has 15 amino acids. CDR3 sequence (DNA): TGCGCCAGCAGCCAAGATACGCAGGGAGGGTCACCCCTCCACTTT. Its translation is CASSQDTQGGSPLHF.

The gene calls are TRBV9 and TRBJ2-5, with D uncertain. The V gene's germline CDR1 is SGDLS and CDR2 YYNGEE. This CDR3 is 14 amino acids long. V was clipped by 2 bases and J by 1 base, with 9 bases between them. The CDR3 sequence: CASSVGYIQETQYF. Written as DNA, the CDR3 is TGTGCCAGCAGCGTCGGTTATATCCAAGAGACCCAGTACTTC.

This clonotype was counted only a few times. The chain employs TRBV7-2 and TRBJ2-7; D unresolved. Germline CDR1 is SGHTA and CDR2 is FQGNSA. The CDR3 is 13 amino acids. The V end was cut by 1 base, the J end by 9 bases, with 13 bases between. CDR3 amino acids: CASSLGIPPGQYF. CDR3 nucleotide sequence: TGTGCCAGCAGCTTAGGGATCCCGCCAGGGCAGTACTTC.

This clonotype was recorded a few times. The chain has TRBV6-2 or TRBV6-3 and TRBJ1-6; tentatively, D is TRBD1 (5 bases). CDR3 size: 16 residues. CDR1 is MNHEY and CDR2 is SVGEGT in the germline V gene. V lost 4 bases and J 4 bases, leaving 14 bases between the germline ends. CDR3 nucleotides: TGTGCCAGCAGTTCCAGGGCCAGCTTTTATAATTCACCCCTCCACTTT. This sequence encodes CASSSRASFYNSPLHF.

This clonotype has more than one count but fewer than ten. The chain recombines TRBV27 with TRBJ2-7; D possibly uses TRBD1 or TRBD2 (5 bases each). Trimming shortened V by 3 bases and J by 6 bases, and 12 bases separated the two germline ends. The CDR3 runs to 13 residues. Germline CDR1 reads MNHEY; CDR2 reads SMNVEV (reference sequence). CDR3 loop: CASSLFSGTEQYF. Here the CDR3 DNA reads TGTGCCAGCAGTTTGTTTTCAGGGACCGAGCAGTACTTC.

This clonotype was observed a handful of times. The chain joins TRBV4-3 to TRBJ2-1; TRBD2 matches at 8 bases. The CDR3 covers 16 residues. Trimming removed 1 base from V and 8 bases from J; junction bases left unmatched: 10. Germline CDR1 is LGHNA and CDR2 is YSLEER. The CDR3 sequence is CASSQGSSGGADEQFF. The CDR3 nucleotides read TGCGCCAGCAGCCAAGGGAGTTCGGGGGGGGCCGATGAGCAGTTCTTC.

The chain combines TRBV3-1 with TRBJ1-2, with 7 nucleotides matching TRBD1. CDR3 length equals 15 residues. Germline V CDR1 and CDR2: LGHDT, YNNKEL (reference sequence). Trimming cost V 4 bases and J 8 bases; bases outside gene matches: 13. The CDR3 coding sequence is TGTGCCAGCAGCCCTGAGGGGGCCAGGGACCGCGGCTACACCTTC. Its protein product is CASSPEGARDRGYTF.

About this clonotype: A junction end diverges from the germline sequence, so it may reflect a read error. V is TRBV5-5 and J is TRBJ2-1; D not certain. There are 16 residues in the CDR3. Germline V lookup: CDR1 SGHKS, CDR2 YYEKEE (reference sequence). The CDR3 spells CAGSPPRASSYNEQFF. The CDR3 region has the DNA TGTGCCGGCAGCCCCCCAAGGGCAAGCTCCTACAATGAGCAGTTCTTC.

This clonotype was seen only once. The CDR3 region has the DNA TGTGCCAGCAGTCCCTTCGGCCAGTCCTACAGCACAGATACGCAGTATTTT. Protein product: CASSPFGQSYSTDTQYF. The J gene is TRBJ2-3, the V gene TRBV28; D call uncertain. This CDR3 comprises 17 residues. Germline V lookup: CDR1 MDHEN, CDR2 SYDVKM. V was trimmed by 5 bases and J by 0 bases, leaving 18 bases between them.

This clonotype was observed a handful of times. This chain links TRBV27 with TRBJ2-3; D uncertain. The CDR3 has 12 residues. Germline CDR1 MNHEY, CDR2 SMNVEV (reference sequence). Trimming removed 7 bases from V and 6 bases from J, with 11 bases in between. The DNA of the CDR3 is TGTGCCAGCACCGGAAGCGCGGATACGCAGTATTTT. Protein sequence: CASTGSADTQYF.

This chain joins TRBV28 and TRBJ2-1; 13 positions match TRBD2. This CDR3 contains 16 residues. Trimming removed 5 bases from V and 6 bases from J; junction bases left unmatched: 7. Germline V lookup: CDR1 MDHEN, CDR2 SYDVKM. CDR3 amino acids: CASSQKLAGGPNEQFF. DNA for the CDR3: TGTGCCAGCAGTCAGAAACTAGCGGGGGGGCCCAATGAGCAGTTCTTC. Filled out from reference TRBV28 and TRBJ2-1, the complete variable domain reads DVKVTQSSRYLVKRTGEKVFLECVQDMDHENMFWYRQDPGLGLRLIYFSYDVKMKEKGDIPEGYSVSREKKERFSLILESASTNQTSMYLCASSQKLAGGPNEQFFGPGTRLTVL.

V and J are TRBV18 and TRBJ2-1; 8 bases are shared with TRBD2. Germline CDR1 is KGHSH and CDR2 is LQKENI. The CDR3 runs 15 residues. J gave up 8 bases and V 3 bases, and 9 bases lay outside the gene matches. CDR3 sequence: CASSPLGGALDEQFF. The CDR3 DNA reads as TGTGCCAGCTCACCCCTCGGGGGGGCCTTGGATGAGCAGTTCTTC.

The J gene is TRBJ1-4, the V gene TRBV7-2; TRBD1 aligns across 12 bases. The CDR3 runs to 17 residues. Germline V lookup: CDR1 SGHTA, CDR2 FQGNSA. The J segment lost 4 bases and the V segment lost 5 bases, leaving 8 bases of the junction unmatched. CDR3 loop: CASSHGDRGRDNEKLFF. The CDR3 DNA reads as TGTGCCAGCAGCCATGGGGACAGGGGGCGCGATAATGAAAAACTGTTTTTT.

The chain has TRBV13 and TRBJ2-7; D unclear. This CDR3 is built from 14 residues. The germline V gene has CDR1 PRHDT and CDR2 FYEKMQ (reference sequence). The V end was cut by 5 bases, the J end by 3 bases, with 14 bases between. DNA of the CDR3: TGTGCCAGCAGCACCCGGGCACAACTCTACGAGCAGTACTTC. As protein: CASSTRAQLYEQYF.

V is TRBV4-1 and J is TRBJ2-7; D gene unclear. The CDR3 has 15 amino acids. CDR1 and CDR2 (germline): MGHRA, YSYEKL. Trimming left V 0 bases short and J 2 bases short, with 11 bases between. CDR3 bases: TGCGCCAGCAGCCAAGATTGGACGTACACCTACGAGCAGTACTTC. Encoded protein: CASSQDWTYTYEQYF.

The chain is built from TRBV20-1 and TRBJ1-6, with D perhaps TRBD1 (5 bases). Deletions cut 2 bases from V and 4 bases from J, with 15 bases between. CDR1 is DFQATT and CDR2 is SNEGSKA in the germline V gene (reference sequence). This CDR3 spans 16 amino acids. The CDR3 DNA follows: TGCAGTGCTAGAACAACAGGCCGGGAGTATAATTCACCCCTCCACTTT. Protein product: CSARTTGREYNSPLHF.

This clonotype was seen more than once but under ten times. The V and J genes are TRBV11-2 and TRBJ2-3; possible D gene TRBD1, 6 bases. This CDR3 spans 14 amino acids. V was trimmed by 4 bases and J by 5 bases, leaving 13 bases between them. Germline CDR1 reads SGHAT; CDR2 reads FQNNGV. The CDR3 coding sequence is TGTGCCAGCAGCTACGCAGGGGTGGGAGATACGCAGTATTTT. Translating it yields CASSYAGVGDTQYF. The full variable domain, its missing parts supplied by reference TRBV11-2 and TRBJ2-3, is EAGVAQSPRYKIIEKRQSVAFWCNPISGHATLYWYQQILGQGPKLLIQFQNNGVVDDSQLPKDRFSAERLKGVDSTLKIQPAKLEDSAVYLCASSYAGVGDTQYFGPGTRLTVL.

This chain links TRBV20-1 with TRBJ2-4; 7 bases are shared with TRBD1. The end of the DNA is better explained by TRBJ2-7, so the J call may be wrong. The CDR3 runs to 14 residues. Per germline, CDR1 DFQATT and CDR2 SNEGSKA (reference sequence). The CDR3 loop reads CSAGSTGVWYEQYF. The DNA for the CDR3 is TGCAGTGCTGGAAGTACAGGGGTTTGGTACGAGCAGTACTTC.

The chain is built from TRBV20-1 and TRBJ2-7; D tentatively fits TRBD1 or TRBD2 (5 bases each). Germline CDR1 DFQATT, CDR2 SNEGSKA (reference sequence). V shed 6 bases and J shed 2 bases, with 14 bases lying between them. The CDR3 spans 13 residues. CDR3 sequence: CSARWDLPYEQYF. The CDR3 DNA is TGCAGTGCAAGGTGGGACCTTCCCTACGAGCAGTACTTC.

This chain connects TRBV3-1 to TRBJ2-1, with a tentative D call TRBD1 (6 bases). V lost 2 bases and J 9 bases, leaving 11 bases between the germline ends. Germline V gives CDR1 LGHDT, CDR2 YNNKEL (reference sequence). This CDR3 region has 13 residues. The CDR3 bases are TGTGCCAGCAGCCAAAACAGGGTGGTTGAGCAGTTCTTC. As protein: CASSQNRVVEQFF.

This rearrangement joins TRBV15 to TRBJ2-5; 11 bases line up with TRBD2. The CDR3 has 16 residues. Per germline, CDR1 LNHNV and CDR2 YYDKDF (reference sequence). Trimming removed 3 bases from V and 3 bases from J; junction bases left unmatched: 6. CDR3 region: CATSSNPTSGKETQYF. CDR3 sequence (DNA): TGTGCCACCAGCAGTAACCCGACTAGCGGGAAAGAGACCCAGTACTTC.

This clonotype was counted at least ten times. One junction end disagrees with the germline gene, perhaps due to a read error. The V and J genes are TRBV5-1 and TRBJ2-7; 7 bases align to TRBD2. CDR3 length equals 14 residues. The V gene's germline CDR1 is SGHRS and CDR2 YFSETQ. In DNA form, the CDR3 reads TGTGCCAGCAGTTCTGGCGGGAGCTCCTACGAGCAGTACTTC. Amino acid sequence: CASSSGGSSYEQYF.

V usage is TRBV12-3 or TRBV12-4 and J usage is TRBJ1-5; a possible D gene is TRBD1 (5 bases). The CDR3 contains 20 residues. Deletions cut 1 base from V and 6 bases from J, with 28 bases between. CDR3 coding DNA: TGTGCCAGCAGTTTAGTGGGGACCCCCGAGGGAGAGAGGGTTGGTCAGCCCCAGCATTTT. This translates into CASSLVGTPEGERVGQPQHF.

The V gene is TRBV12-3 or TRBV12-4, the J gene TRBJ1-2; no firm D call. This CDR3 is 13 amino acids long. V was pared by 4 bases and J by 5 bases, with 11 bases between. The CDR3 loop reads CASSSPSFYGYTF. The CDR3 DNA reads TGTGCCAGCAGTTCACCTTCTTTTTATGGCTACACCTTC.